This T cell receptor beta chain was recovered during a study of Graves' ophthalmopathy and Graves' hyperthyroidism (dated by TCRdb to the late 2010s). General notes on the study: Peripheral blood was collected before any treatment was given, at the time of initial diagnosis. The study used TCR beta repertoire signatures to distinguish Graves' ophthalmopathy from Graves' hyperthyroidism and to predict progression to ophthalmopathy. In total, 135 blood samples were TCR-sequenced: some 43 ophthalmopathy, some 80 hyperthyroidism and approximately 17 hyperthyroidism-to-ophthalmopathy patients. A discovery set of more than 90 patients (43 ophthalmopathy, approximately 58 stable hyperthyroidism) was enrolled to explore V-J signatures distinguishing ophthalmopathy from hyperthyroidism. The independent validation cohort included 20 or so hyperthyroidism patients plus 17 patients who later progressed from hyperthyroidism to ophthalmopathy. In roughly six hyperthyroidism patients, T-cell repertoires of thyroid tissue and blood were compared. Once sampling was done, hyperthyroidism patients were given methimazole at a starting dose of 30 mg daily, while ophthalmopathy patients were given high-dose intravenous methylprednisolone. The 100 discovery patients were divided at random into training and test sets in a 7:3 ratio.

CDR3 length: 17 amino acids, cysteine to phenylalanine. The entry retains the CDR3 DNA only, 51 bases that are in frame from base 1. V loses 3 bases of germline sequence and J loses 3 bases, and the interval between the two ends is 15 bases. Sequences MNHEY (CDR1) and SVGEGT (CDR2) are obtained from the germline V gene. In its sample, this clonotype was seen many times. The antigen this receptor binds is unknown. Base quality data are lacking; no much larger clone is found one base away. TCR beta CDR3 regions were amplified from RNA transcripts for repertoire sequencing. The first round was an RT-PCR using HTBI primers with the Qiagen OneStep RT-PCR kit, and this first round was followed by a second-round multiplex PCR, then size selection and purification. Libraries were sequenced paired-end with 100 bp reads on an Illumina HiSeq2000. On the study's bioinformatics: Reads were processed with SOAPnuke, discarding reads with adapters, uncalled bases, mean Phred below 15, or no exact constant-primer or identifier match. COPE v1.2.5 was used to merge the high-quality paired reads. Clonotypes were defined as unique nucleotide sequences and were aligned to IMGT TRB V, D and J references using MiTCR v1.1. Only V-J combinations with frequency above 0.0001 were analysed, covering approximately 99% of repertoires. For each V-J combination, a TCR clonal expansion and chaos score was defined as the ratio of F50 clonal expansion to chaos observed in the TCRdist matrix. Welch's t-statistics and random forest were used to reduce features to approximately 13 V-J combinations, which were fed into a naive Bayes classifier. The similarity between thyroid and blood repertoires was quantified using the Morisita-Horn index. TCRdb trimmed public reads at Q25 via fastp, called clones via MiXCR and kept in-frame beta chains. For every CDR3 protein sequence, its rows merge into one entry that carries the most common genes and DNA. TCRdb's processing, not the study's, gives the V and J calls here. The sample table holds hundreds of thousands of distinct CDR3 sequences, of which 15% were seen once. 7% of the sample is in the top ten clones.

Hyperthyroidism was considered stable if no progression to ophthalmopathy occurred within 18 months of follow-up. Hyperthyroidism patients were newly diagnosed, were aged 18 to 65 years, and had a disease duration under 2 months. Anyone with other autoimmune diseases, uncontrolled infections, pregnancy or lactation was excluded from the study. Clinical symptoms, serum thyroxine, TRAb, thyroid ultrasound and orbital computed tomography were used for diagnosis. Using Ficoll-Paque density gradient centrifugation, PBMCs were isolated from 8.5 to 10 ml of fresh peripheral blood. Total RNA was extracted using Trizol reagent, and RNA quality was checked on an Agilent 2100 Bioanalyzer. Results the study describes overall, beyond this receptor: Sample size was not predetermined statistically, and investigators were not blinded to group allocation. Among expanded thyroid clonotypes with frequency above 0.001, most also showed up in blood, which suggests that blood repertoires may reflect the thyroid immune response. In validation, the model predicted ophthalmopathy progression with about 64% sensitivity and approximately 75% specificity; 12 predicted patients were CT-confirmed with GO in a median of approximately six months. In cross-validation, the 13-signature model distinguished ophthalmopathy from stable hyperthyroidism with 85% to 90% sensitivity and 81% to 83% specificity, and in the test set the corresponding values were 80% and 75%.

Recombination joined TRBV6-2 or TRBV6-3 with TRBJ1-6; a tentative D match to TRBD1 spans 5 bases. Material for sequencing was peripheral blood. This sequence originates from a woman aged 18-29 years with stable Graves' hyperthyroidism. Donor details come from another sample of the same person, matched by shared clones. CDR3 reads: CASSYARDRGYNSPLHF. The DNA reads TGTGCCAGCAGTTATGCCCGAGACAGAGGCTATAATTCACCCCTCCACTTT.